This TCR beta chain was recovered during a study of blood T cell repertoires in COVID-19. Study-wide background: The analysed material was cDNA or gDNA that came from T cells, B-cell-depleted T cells, or PBMCs.

V shed 3 bases and J shed 0 bases, with 14 bases lying between them. The CDR3 has 16 amino acids. Germline values: CDR1 MNHEY, CDR2 SVGAGI. A Seattle source enrolled patients during active infection and followed them longitudinally. Original data processing: Reference gene primers were amplified, and this amplification served to estimate nucleated cell counts. TCRdb's copy holds only in-frame clones and misses some; the assay was immunoSEQ multiplex PCR. For V, J and clone size, that table is used; D and trimming come from the DNA. The table lists some 320,000 clones, nearly 90% of them singletons. The sequencing sample was made of peripheral blood. The rearrangement joins TRBV6-5 to TRBJ1-1; D remains ambiguous. This sequence originates from a woman in her thirties with COVID-19, enrolled during active disease. CDR3 amino acids: CASSYSGADVNTEAFF. The CDR3 bases are TGTGCCAGCAGTTATTCCGGAGCCGACGTGAACACTGAAGCTTTCTTT.